This T cell receptor beta chain was documented in a study of blood T cell repertoires in COVID-19. The CDR3 totals 15 residues. V shed 2 bases and J 4 bases; nucleotides not matched to a gene: 3. Germline loops: CDR1 SGHAT, CDR2 FQNNGV. Only in-frame clones appear in the TCRdb table, and some are missing; sequencing was by immunoSEQ multiplex PCR. Of over 90,000 clones in the sample, 88% were seen once. The sequence was obtained from a human donor in a cohort sampled during active COVID-19. The specimen sequenced was peripheral blood. The V and J genes are TRBV11-2 and TRBJ2-1; 9 bases match TRBD1. The CDR3 region has the DNA TGTGCCAGCAGCTTATCGGGACAGGGATACAATGAGCAGTTCTTC. Protein sequence: CASSLSGQGYNEQFF.